This entry lists 25 T cell receptor beta chains sequenced from one sample in a study of CD8 T cells in Susac syndrome. RNA was extracted with the RNeasy kit, and a quantity of roughly 0.5 to 1 ug was reverse transcribed using random hexamers. TCRdb re-called the immunoSEQ multiplex PCR reads with MiXCR, one entry per CDR3 protein. In the table there are 150,000 to 200,000 distinct CDR3 sequences, 91% of which are singletons. Sequenced: CD4+ T cells from PBMCs. The receptors derive from a human donor with Susac syndrome.

The table lists this clonotype with a count of one. The V call is TRBV5-1, the J call TRBJ2-1; D possibly corresponds to TRBD2 (6 bases). This CDR3 has 16 residues. V gave up 6 bases and J gave up 2 bases, with 18 bases separating them. Germline V gene lookup returns CDR1 SGHRS and CDR2 YFSETQ. CDR3 sequence reads: CASMPPTGVTYNEQFF. For the CDR3, the DNA is TGCGCCAGCATGCCCCCCACGGGGGTGACCTACAATGAGCAGTTCTTC.

J is TRBJ2-5 and V is TRBV20-1; 13 nucleotides agree with TRBD2. Germline V gene lookup returns CDR1 DFQATT and CDR2 SNEGSKA (reference sequence). V lost 5 bases to trimming and J lost 1 base; unmatched junction nucleotides: 7. The CDR3 has 16 residues. The CDR3 reads CSAFRTSGGTQETQYF. The CDR3 coding sequence is TGCAGTGCTTTCCGGACTAGCGGGGGAACCCAAGAGACCCAGTACTTC.

A single count supports this clonotype. This rearrangement joins TRBV12-3 or TRBV12-4 to TRBJ2-3; 7 positions agree with TRBD1. V shed 6 bases and J 14 bases; nucleotides not matched to a gene: 8. The CDR3 loop spans 11 amino acids. The CDR3, as DNA: TGTGCCAGCAGCCGGGACAGAGCTCCGTATTTT. It is translated as CASSRDRAPYF.

The chain uses TRBV11-2 and TRBJ2-7; possibly TRBD1 or TRBD2 for D (6 bases each). Germline V gene lookup returns CDR1 SGHAT and CDR2 FQNNGV. With 3 bases removed from V and 1 base from J, the gap between germline ends came to 16 bases. There are 16 residues in the CDR3. CDR3 nucleotides: TGTGCCAGCAGCTTGAGGAGCTCGGGGGCGTCCTACGAGCAGTACTTC. Protein sequence: CASSLRSSGASYEQYF.

The chain couples TRBV15 to TRBJ1-3; D uncertain. CDR3 size: 17 residues. Trimming pared 0 bases from V and 0 bases from J, leaving 12 bases between. CDR1 is LNHNV and CDR2 is YYDKDF in the germline V gene (reference sequence). The CDR3, as DNA: TGTGCCACCAGCAGAGATAAAGGAGGGATCTCTGGAAACACCATATATTTT. This translates into CATSRDKGGISGNTIYF.

The rearrangement links TRBV5-4 to TRBJ2-3; 9 bases align to TRBD2. Germline V gives CDR1 SGHNT, CDR2 YYREEE (reference sequence). The junction had 5 bases not matched to a gene; V was cut back by 0 bases and J by 0 bases. This CDR3 has 17 residues. The CDR3 DNA reads TGTGCCAGCAGCTTGGCGCTAGCGGGGCTCAGCACAGATACGCAGTATTTT. Translating gives CASSLALAGLSTDTQYF.

The chain carries TRBV20-1 and TRBJ1-3; TRBD1 agrees at 9 bases. Per germline, CDR1 DFQATT and CDR2 SNEGSKA (reference sequence). CDR3 size: 15 residues. V shed 6 bases, J shed 3 bases, and the junction held 9 bases outside the gene matches. The CDR3 nucleotides are TGCAGTGCAAGAACAGGGGGCCTAGATGGAAACACCATATATTTT. Its protein is CSARTGGLDGNTIYF.

The chain combines TRBV29-1 with TRBJ2-1; 8 nucleotides match TRBD2. Trimming removed 4 bases from V and 7 bases from J; junction bases left unmatched: 3. The CDR3 extends over 12 amino acids. Germline V gene lookup returns CDR1 SQVTM and CDR2 ANQGSEA. The CDR3, as DNA: TGCAGCGTTGGGATAGCGGGGAATGAGCAGTTCTTC. This codes for CSVGIAGNEQFF.

V gene TRBV2 combines with J gene TRBJ1-1, with D perhaps TRBD1 (5 bases). V shed 3 bases and J shed 1 base, with 12 bases lying between them. This CDR3 is built from 15 residues. Germline CDR1 and CDR2: SNHLY and FYNNEI. The CDR3 reads CASSDFQGTNTEAFF. DNA for the CDR3: TGTGCCAGCAGTGATTTTCAGGGTACGAACACTGAAGCTTTCTTT.

The J gene is TRBJ1-2, the V gene TRBV3-1; D ambiguous. This CDR3 is 14 amino acids long. Germline V gene lookup returns CDR1 LGHDT and CDR2 YNNKEL (reference sequence). V was trimmed by 1 base and J by 0 bases, leaving 6 bases between them. CDR3 sequence: CASSQAEANYGYTF. CDR3 in DNA: TGTGCCAGCAGCCAAGCGGAAGCTAACTATGGCTACACCTTC.

The chain has TRBV9 and TRBJ2-3, with TRBD2 as a possible D gene (5 bases). V lost 0 bases to trimming and J lost 2 bases, with 13 bases between them. CDR3 length: 16 residues. Germline values: CDR1 SGDLS, CDR2 YYNGEE. CDR3 loop: CASSVAGSVHTDTQYF. CDR3 nucleotide sequence: TGTGCCAGCAGCGTAGCGGGGAGCGTCCACACAGATACGCAGTATTTT.

The chain is built from TRBV20-1 and TRBJ2-7, with TRBD1 matching over 7 bases. This CDR3 is 12 amino acids long. Germline V gene data show CDR1 as DFQATT and CDR2 as SNEGSKA (reference sequence). The ends lost 5 bases at V and 2 bases at J; junction bases unmatched: 3. The CDR3 sequence: CSAPDRTYEQYF. Written as DNA, the CDR3 is TGCAGTGCTCCGGACAGGACCTACGAGCAGTACTTC.

V and J are TRBV19 and TRBJ1-5, with D possibly matching TRBD1 (6 bases). Per the germline V gene, CDR1 is LNHDA and CDR2 is SQIVND (reference sequence). There are 14 residues in the CDR3. V was cut by 8 bases and J by 6 bases, with 17 bases left in between. CDR3 residues: CASGEGDEVQPQHF. The CDR3 DNA is TGTGCCAGTGGGGAGGGGGATGAGGTTCAGCCCCAGCATTTT.

This rearrangement joins TRBV18 to TRBJ1-1; tentatively, D is TRBD1 (6 bases). This CDR3 region has 14 residues. The ends were cut back, 4 bases at V and 7 bases at J, with 16 bases in the middle. In germline, CDR1 is KGHSH, CDR2 LQKENI. CDR3 region: CASSQIQGLGEAFF. The CDR3 bases are TGTGCCAGCTCACAAATACAGGGTTTGGGTGAAGCTTTCTTT.

This chain connects TRBV4-1 to TRBJ1-5; possible D gene TRBD1, 6 bases. Trimming took 0 bases from V and 1 from J, leaving 13 bases between them. This CDR3 has 17 amino acids. From germline, CDR1 is MGHRA and CDR2 YSYEKL. The CDR3 loop is CASSQEGQGLSNQPQHF. For the CDR3, the DNA is TGCGCCAGCAGCCAAGAGGGGCAGGGGTTGAGCAATCAGCCCCAGCATTTT.

This chain uses TRBV27 with TRBJ2-3, with TRBD2 identical over 10 bases. V dropped 3 bases and J dropped 5; count of bases not matched to a gene: 8. The germline gives CDR1 MNHEY, CDR2 SMNVEV (reference sequence). CDR3 length: 16 residues. In DNA, the CDR3 is TGTGCCAGCAGTTTGGGCCTAGCGGGAGTCAAAGATACGCAGTATTTT. Protein product: CASSLGLAGVKDTQYF.

The rearrangement uses TRBV30 and TRBJ1-2; unclear D gene. Trimming left V 1 base short and J 4 bases short, with 10 bases between. Germline CDR1 is GTSNPN and CDR2 is SVGIG (reference sequence). CDR3 size: 13 residues. The CDR3 DNA reads as TGTGCCTGGAGTGGCTCGACGGGCTATGGCTACACCTTC. The encoded protein is CAWSGSTGYGYTF.

The rearrangement uses TRBV28 and TRBJ1-1; TRBD1 is a possible D gene (6 bases). Germline CDR1 reads MDHEN; CDR2 reads SYDVKM. V was shortened by 3 bases and J by 5 bases, with 7 bases between the two germline ends. There are 12 residues in the CDR3. CDR3 in DNA: TGTGCCAGCAGTTTCGACAGGACTGAAGCTTTCTTT. It yields the protein CASSFDRTEAFF.

The genes are TRBV3-1 and TRBJ2-2; D is possibly TRBD1 (7 bases). Germline V gene sequence: CDR1 LGHDT, CDR2 YNNKEL (reference sequence). CDR3 size: 15 residues. The ends were cut back, 5 bases at V and 6 bases at J, with 16 bases in the middle. The DNA for the CDR3 is TGTGCCAGCAGCTATGCGGGACAGATTGCCGGGGAGCTGTTTTTT. Amino acids: CASSYAGQIAGELFF.

J is TRBJ2-1 and V is TRBV7-9; 9 bases are shared with TRBD2. The junction had 4 bases not matched to a gene; V was cut back by 0 bases and J by 4 bases. Germline V gene lookup returns CDR1 SEHNR and CDR2 FQNEAQ (reference sequence). The CDR3 length is 16 residues. The CDR3 sequence is CASSLARLAAYNEQFF. CDR3 DNA: TGTGCCAGCAGCTTAGCGCGACTAGCGGCTTACAATGAGCAGTTCTTC.

As regards this clonotype: The conserved phenylalanine or tryptophan normally closing the CDR3 is absent here, so this likely arose from a read error. This chain uses TRBV3-1 with TRBJ1-1; D is ambiguous. The CDR3 has 14 amino acids. With 1 base removed from V and 5 bases from J, the gap between germline ends came to 11 bases. The germline gives CDR1 LGHDT, CDR2 YNNKEL (reference sequence). CDR3 loop: CASSQVRTGTEAFV. The CDR3 region has the DNA TGTGCCAGCAGCCAAGTCCGGACGGGGACTGAAGCTTTCGTT.

The V call is TRBV20-1, the J call TRBJ2-5, with 11 bases fitting TRBD2. CDR3 length: 14 amino acids. In germline, CDR1 is DFQATT, CDR2 SNEGSKA (reference sequence). J gave up 5 bases and V 6 bases, and 8 bases lay outside the gene matches. CDR3 residues: CSAAQTSGVETQYF. The CDR3 coding sequence is TGCAGTGCCGCCCAGACTAGCGGGGTGGAGACCCAGTACTTC.

This clonotype was seen more than once but under ten times. The genes are TRBV7-2 and TRBJ2-7; D uncertain. The germline V and J ends were trimmed by 1 base and 6 bases, with 10 bases remaining between them. This CDR3 spans 13 amino acids. Germline values: CDR1 SGHTA, CDR2 FQGNSA. CDR3: CASSLESVSEQYF. CDR3 DNA: TGTGCCAGCAGCTTAGAGTCCGTAAGCGAGCAGTACTTC.

The sample holds a few counts of this clonotype. V usage is TRBV28 and J usage is TRBJ1-3; 8 nucleotides match TRBD1. V dropped 4 bases and J dropped 3; count of bases not matched to a gene: 2. This CDR3 comprises 14 residues. CDR1 is MDHEN and CDR2 is SYDVKM in the germline V gene. Here the CDR3 DNA reads TGTGCCAGCAGTTCGACAGGGGATGGAAACACCATATATTTT. It codes for CASSSTGDGNTIYF.

The chain is built from TRBV12-3 or TRBV12-4 and TRBJ1-1; maybe TRBD1 (5 bases). This CDR3 region has 14 residues. Trimming shortened V by 2 bases and J by 9 bases, and 16 bases separated the two germline ends. In DNA, the CDR3 is TGTGCCAGCAGTTTAAGTGGGGACCTCGGGAAAGCTTTCTTT. It codes for CASSLSGDLGKAFF.